This paragraph reports one TCR beta chain. This clone turned up a few times. The antigen it recognizes is unknown. No much larger clone is present one base from it, and per-base qualities are unavailable. The data derive from a study of cytomegalovirus exposure and HLA in healthy donors (dated by TCRdb to the late 2010s). As for the study more broadly: According to an earlier analysis of around 600 of the donors, roughly 180 million T cells yielded roughly 100 million unique TCR beta sequences and about 280 Gb of sequence data. HLA typing covered class I and class II loci at four-digit resolution. In a later genetic analysis, genome-wide SNP genotypes for about three fifths of the roughly 670 donors were used, and that subset was treated as a discovery cohort. In an earlier analysis of 587 of the donors, high-throughput TCR beta sequencing was used to judge whether each TCR beta V gene segment behaved as functional or pseudogenic. Rather than using new phenotypic data, the later analysis identified candidate immune exposures from TCR beta sequences and from how often those sequences occurred across donors. Among about 410 genotyped donors of the cohort, an average of about 220,000 unique TCR beta nucleotide sequences was sequenced per donor, of which about 20% were non-productive. An early release that covered around 590 HLA-typed donors contained approximately 300 gigabases of sequencing data and 70 million to 100 million unique TCR sequences. All discovery cohort repertoires had been generated using a single sequencing platform. A later analysis re-analyzed previously published TCR beta repertoires from 666 donors and added high-resolution HLA genotyping to study TCR occurrence patterns. The study aimed to test whether signatures of past pathogen exposure could be identified by cataloging public T cell receptors. High-throughput TCR immunosequencing, statistical association of individual TCRs with disease status, and machine learning were combined to predict cytomegalovirus infection status. Using immunosequencing, the study profiled T cell repertoires from some 670 subjects and related those repertoires to cytomegalovirus serostatus. Of the 350 to 400 genotyped donors, 65% to 90% fell in the genetic ancestry cluster associated with self-reported Caucasian donors. About five DR-DQ haplotypes were handled as single units for association and clustering, since linkage in the cohort was strong. Besides the first cohort of 550 to 750 subjects, a separate validation cohort made up of 90 to 150 different subjects was used. The number of donors typed differed by locus, with roughly 620-630 for A, B, C, DRB1 and DQB1, around 500 for DQA1, 600 to 610 for DPA1, and some 450 for DPB1. Alongside the repertoire data, information on donor age, sex, ethnicity and CMV serostatus was compiled. The paper's findings and limits, for the study overall: Most TCR sequences were observed very rarely across donors, whereas some public TCRs were present in many individuals. V-gene and J-gene trimming of TCR beta chains was associated with a missense DCLRE1C variant in a later genetic analysis, and the association was replicated in an independent cohort. It was suggested by the authors that the approach could potentially be generalized to other disease states and immunological phenotypes. Because HLA typing was unavailable for some donors at each locus, only the typed subset was used in association tests. In a later analysis, several top co-occurrence clusters were reported to appear linked to parvovirus B19, influenza, CMV and Epstein-Barr virus. Most CMV-associated TCR beta chains appeared to be HLA-restricted in a later analysis, and the HLA associations seemed to be driven largely by CMV exposure. When HLA alleles, especially DR and DQ, strongly co-occurred, attributing TCR associations to individual alleles was difficult. A cluster of highly shared sequence variants was judged likely to represent a technical artifact of the sequencing pipeline. A further reported finding was that TCR beta sequences accurately predicted the HLA-A and HLA-B alleles for most subjects in the first cohort. Some IMGT-functional V segments, including TRBV6-2 and TRBV6-3, could not be told apart with the 87-base-pair reads, so those segments were excluded. A total of some 180 TCR beta chains were listed by the study as associated with cytomegalovirus. Broadly in line with IMGT annotations, most TCR beta V segments showed up in productive rearrangements about 87% or about 30% of the time in an earlier analysis of 450 to 600 of the donors. Because counts were too low, about 15 rarely observed V segments, including chromosome 9 orphons, were left out of the earlier analysis of some 600 of the donors. In a later analysis, HLA-associated TCR beta chains were found to be more clonally expanded and to have lower generation probabilities than equally common non-associated chains. According to a later analysis, TCR association rates differed among HLA loci, with DRB1 alleles showing the most associated TCRs and HLA-C alleles showing the fewest. Compared with the approximately 700-donor mean, donors in an Asian-associated ancestry cluster had fewer N-insertions in productive TCRs, according to a later genetic analysis. The cohort was sequenced for TCR beta chains only, and without alpha or paired-chain data the features that could be detected were limited. Linkage disequilibrium might explain the correlated functional status among segregating V segments, but an unknown experimental factor could not be excluded. Sequencing depth was assumed to be roughly uniform across donors in the presence/absence analyses, though that assumption may not hold. The only immune exposure information available for the cohort was CMV serostatus. The classifier was reported to diagnose cytomegalovirus status with high specificity and sensitivity in both the original cohort and the validation cohort. Three of the identified cytomegalovirus-associated TCR beta chains were confirmed in vitro to be specific for cytomegalovirus antigens. Specific HLA alleles were associated with some 15,000 TCR beta sequences at a false discovery rate of 0.05 in a later analysis.

Library prep was done by the immunoSEQ multiplex PCR assay. A mixture of 60 forward primers for TCR Vbeta segments and 13 reverse primers for TCR Jbeta segments was used in the multiplex PCR. Amplification of the CDR3 region of rearranged TCR beta genes was performed with a multiplex PCR assay on genomic DNA. On the Illumina HiSeq System, the amplified TCR beta libraries were sequenced as 87-base-pair reads. The published analysis was carried out like this. A later analysis tallied around 80 million unique TCR beta chains across the roughly 610 repertoires, and about 10 million of those chains were shared by two or more donors. Raw reads were error-corrected and collapsed into unique sequences with a nearest-neighbor algorithm that merged closely related sequences to remove PCR and sequencing errors. CDR3 sequences were aligned to IMGT reference sequences to assign V, D and J gene segments. For a sequence to be retained, at least a six-nucleotide match to both a V gene segment and a J gene segment was required. Rearrangements were called productive when the CDR3 lacked stop codons and stayed in frame with V and J; all others were non-productive. Following IMGT convention, CDR3 was defined as the stretch from the second conserved V-encoded cysteine up to the conserved J-encoded phenylalanine. The earlier analysis of about 590 of the donors excluded sequences that lacked an unambiguous match to a single V gene segment. In an earlier analysis of approximately 560 of the donors, a V segment was called functional when productive rearrangements were above 56.7%, and segregating when the standard deviation between donors exceeded 5%. A statistical classification framework was developed to diagnose cytomegalovirus status using the catalog of TCR beta chain sequences. In a later analysis, TCR nucleotide sequences were compared against IMGT/GENE-DB human TR gene sequences so that V and J genes could be assigned. Using the TCRdist pipeline, a later analysis assigned CDR3 sequences along with most-parsimonious VDJ recombination scenarios. In a later analysis, each TCR beta chain was defined by its CDR3 amino acid sequence together with its V-gene family, and reads lacking a unique V-gene family were excluded. To address suspected cross-contamination and a sequencing artifact, a later analysis removed around 590 highly shared, low-generation-probability nucleotide sequences. For each public chain, a later analysis derived a clonal expansion index from normalized ranks of inferred template counts within each repertoire. In a later analysis, generation probabilities were computed with a VDJ recombination model fitted to out-of-frame rearrangements, and the resulting probabilities were checked against IGoR. A later analysis scored TCR-TCR, TCR-HLA and TCR-CMV co-occurrence with hypergeometric tests, applying a repertoire-size bias correction to TCR pairs. In a later analysis, false discovery rates were estimated by permuting HLA or CMV assignments 20 times. In a later analysis, co-occurring TCRs were grouped using DBSCAN, with TCRdist sequence similarity added in when clustering inside HLA-allele-positive subsets. Repertoires with fewer than 30,000 or more than 120,000 public chains, plus five repertoires with anomalous nucleotide sharing, were excluded from co-occurrence clustering. Drawn from immuneACCESS, this table holds only the in-frame rearrangements with V and J called that TCRdb kept. Clones are partly lost; checked studies trace under half to an unresolved V gene and leave the rest unexplained. That table gives V, J and clone size, and the DNA gave D and trimming. For this sample the table gives about 100,000 clones, of which roughly 71% were detected only once. The top ten constitute around 9.9% of the sample.

In total, 600 or so healthy bone marrow donors made up the cohort. Cohort members were all nominally healthy when sampled, although unrecorded immune exposures were likely present. The donor tested CMV seropositive, placing the donor among the roughly 300 seropositive members of the cohort. A peripheral blood sample was provided by each donor, and peripheral blood mononuclear cells were used for TCR beta sequencing. Genomic DNA extraction from the blood cell samples was performed with the Qiagen DNeasy Blood Extraction Kit. Sequences MNHNS (CDR1) and SASEGT (CDR2) are obtained from the germline V gene. The CDR3, from cysteine to phenylalanine, totals 14 residues. The read is trimmed to its CDR3 DNA, 42 bases read in frame from base 1. V loses 7 bases of germline sequence and J loses 7 bases, and the interval between the two ends is 19 bases.

Rearrangement joined TRBV6-1 to TRBJ1-1; the D region possibly corresponds to TRBD1 (6 bases align). The clonotype comes from a man in his forties in good health and CMV-seropositive. Material: PBMCs. The CDR3 has the sequence CASILDRHRHEAFF. The DNA sequence reads TGTGCCAGCATTCTAGACAGGCACCGTCATGAAGCTTTCTTT.